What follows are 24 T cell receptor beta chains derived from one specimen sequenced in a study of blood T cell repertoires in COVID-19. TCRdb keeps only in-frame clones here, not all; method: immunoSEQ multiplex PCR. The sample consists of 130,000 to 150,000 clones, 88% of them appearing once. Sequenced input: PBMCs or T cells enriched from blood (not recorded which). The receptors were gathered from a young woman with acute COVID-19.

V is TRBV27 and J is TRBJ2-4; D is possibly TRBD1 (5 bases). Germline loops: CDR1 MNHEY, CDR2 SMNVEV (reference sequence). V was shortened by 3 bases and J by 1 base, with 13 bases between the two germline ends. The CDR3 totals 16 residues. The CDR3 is CASSLLGSGAKNIQYF. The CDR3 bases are TGTGCCAGCAGTTTGTTGGGGTCAGGGGCCAAAAACATTCAGTACTTC.

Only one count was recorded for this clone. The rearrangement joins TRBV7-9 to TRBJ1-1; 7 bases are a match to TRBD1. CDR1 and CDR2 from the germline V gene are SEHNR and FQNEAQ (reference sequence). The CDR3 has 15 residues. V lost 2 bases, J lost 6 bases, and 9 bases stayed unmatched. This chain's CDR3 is CASSLSTGDSSEAFF. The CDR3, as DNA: TGTGCCAGCAGCTTATCCACAGGGGACAGTTCTGAAGCTTTCTTT.

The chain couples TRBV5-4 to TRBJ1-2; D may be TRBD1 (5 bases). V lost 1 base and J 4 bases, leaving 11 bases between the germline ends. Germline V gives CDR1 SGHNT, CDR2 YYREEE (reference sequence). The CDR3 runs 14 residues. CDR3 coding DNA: TGTGCCAGCAGCTTGCCGATTAGGGGCTATGGCTACACCTTC. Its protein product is CASSLPIRGYGYTF.

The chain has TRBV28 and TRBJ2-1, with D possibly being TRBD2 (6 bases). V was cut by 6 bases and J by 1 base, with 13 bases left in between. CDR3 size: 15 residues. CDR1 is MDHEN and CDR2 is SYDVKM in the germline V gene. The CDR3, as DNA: TGTGCCAGCAGCGAGTACGCGGGGTCCTACAATGAGCAGTTCTTC. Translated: CASSEYAGSYNEQFF.

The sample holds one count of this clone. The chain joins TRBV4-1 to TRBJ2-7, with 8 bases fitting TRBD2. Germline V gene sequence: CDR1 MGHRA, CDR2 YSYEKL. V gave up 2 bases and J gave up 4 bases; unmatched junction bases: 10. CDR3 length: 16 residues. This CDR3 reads CASSQPTGGGGYEQYF. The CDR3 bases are TGCGCCAGCAGCCAACCCACGGGGGGGGGCGGGTACGAGCAGTACTTC.

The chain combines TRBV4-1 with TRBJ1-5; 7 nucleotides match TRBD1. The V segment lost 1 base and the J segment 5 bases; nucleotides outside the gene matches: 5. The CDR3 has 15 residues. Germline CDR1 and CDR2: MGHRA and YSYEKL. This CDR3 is CASSQGQGPYQPQHF. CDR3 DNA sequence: TGCGCCAGCAGCCAAGGACAGGGTCCTTATCAGCCCCAGCATTTT.

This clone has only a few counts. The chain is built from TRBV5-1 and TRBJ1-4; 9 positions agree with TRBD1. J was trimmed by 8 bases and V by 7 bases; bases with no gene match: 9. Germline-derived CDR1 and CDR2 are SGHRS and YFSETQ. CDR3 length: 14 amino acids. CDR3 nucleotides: TGCGCCAGCGCCGCGACAGGGGGACGGGAAAAACTGTTTTTT. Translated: CASAATGGREKLFF.

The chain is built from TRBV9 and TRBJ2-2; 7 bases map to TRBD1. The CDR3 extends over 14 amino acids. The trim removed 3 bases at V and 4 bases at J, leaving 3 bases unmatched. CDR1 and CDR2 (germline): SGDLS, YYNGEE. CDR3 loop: CASSGNRGTGELFF. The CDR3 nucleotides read TGTGCCAGCAGCGGAAACAGGGGCACCGGGGAGCTGTTTTTT. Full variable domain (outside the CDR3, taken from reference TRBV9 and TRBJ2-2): DSGVTQTPKHLITATGQRVTLRCSPRSGDLSVYWYQQSLDQGLQFLIQYYNGEERAKGNILERFSAQQFPDLHSELNLSSLELGDSALYFCASSGNRGTGELFFGEGSRLTVL.

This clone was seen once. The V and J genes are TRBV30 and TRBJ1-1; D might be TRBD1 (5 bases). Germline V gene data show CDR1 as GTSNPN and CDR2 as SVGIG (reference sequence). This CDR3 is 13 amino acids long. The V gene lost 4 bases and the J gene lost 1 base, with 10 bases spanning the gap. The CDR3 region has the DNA TGTGCCTGGACAGGGCAAGGGAACACTGAAGCTTTCTTT. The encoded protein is CAWTGQGNTEAFF. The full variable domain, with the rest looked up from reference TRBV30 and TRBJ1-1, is SQTIHQWPATLVQPVGSPLSLECTVEGTSNPNLYWYRQAAGRGLQLLFYSVGIGQISSEVPQNLSASRPQDRQFILSSKKLLLSDSGFYLCAWTGQGNTEAFFGQGTRLTVV.

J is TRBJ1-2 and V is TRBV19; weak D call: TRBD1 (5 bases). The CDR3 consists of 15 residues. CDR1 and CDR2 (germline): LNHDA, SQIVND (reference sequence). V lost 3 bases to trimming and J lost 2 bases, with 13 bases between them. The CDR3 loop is CASSMTRGGNYGYTF. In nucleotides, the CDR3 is TGTGCCAGTAGTATGACAAGGGGCGGAAACTATGGCTACACCTTC.

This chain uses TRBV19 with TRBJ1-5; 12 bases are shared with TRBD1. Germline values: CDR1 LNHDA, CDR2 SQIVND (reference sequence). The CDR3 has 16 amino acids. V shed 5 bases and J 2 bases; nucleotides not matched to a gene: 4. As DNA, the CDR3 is TGTGCCAGTAGTCGGGGACAGGGGGCCGGCAATCAGCCCCAGCATTTT. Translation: CASSRGQGAGNQPQHF.

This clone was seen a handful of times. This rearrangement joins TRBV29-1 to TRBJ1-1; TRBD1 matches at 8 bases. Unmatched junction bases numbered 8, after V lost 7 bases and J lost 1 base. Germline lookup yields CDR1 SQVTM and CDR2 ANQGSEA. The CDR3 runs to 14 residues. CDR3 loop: CSGARGTGNTEAFF. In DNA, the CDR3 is TGCAGCGGCGCGAGGGGGACAGGGAACACTGAAGCTTTCTTT.

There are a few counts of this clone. CDR3 loop: CASSPGQVYGYTF. The CDR3 nucleotides are TGTGCCAGCAGCCCGGGACAGGTTTATGGCTACACCTTC. The chain recombines TRBV7-2 with TRBJ1-2, with TRBD1 matching over 8 bases. The CDR3 loop spans 13 amino acids. Per the germline V gene, CDR1 is SGHTA and CDR2 is FQGNSA. The J segment lost 5 bases and the V segment lost 5 bases, leaving 4 bases of the junction unmatched. Variable domain in full (rest from reference TRBV7-2 and TRBJ1-2): GAGVSQSPSNKVTEKGKDVELRCDPISGHTALYWYRQSLGQGLEFLIYFQGNSAPDKSGLPSDRFSAERTGGSVSTLTIQRTQQEDSAVYLCASSPGQVYGYTFGSGTRLTVV.

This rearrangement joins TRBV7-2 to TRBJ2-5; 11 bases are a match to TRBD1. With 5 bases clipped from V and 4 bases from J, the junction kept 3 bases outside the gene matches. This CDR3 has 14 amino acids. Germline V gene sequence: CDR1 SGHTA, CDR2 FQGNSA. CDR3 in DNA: TGTGCCAGCAGCAAGGGGACAGGGGGAGAGACCCAGTACTTC. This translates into CASSKGTGGETQYF.

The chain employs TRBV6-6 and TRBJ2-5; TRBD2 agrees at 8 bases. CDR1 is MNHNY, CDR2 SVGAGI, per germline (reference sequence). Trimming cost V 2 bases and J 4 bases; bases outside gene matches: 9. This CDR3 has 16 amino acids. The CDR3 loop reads CASSYRSQGLGETQYF. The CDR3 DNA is TGTGCCAGCAGTTACCGGTCCCAGGGACTAGGAGAGACCCAGTACTTC.

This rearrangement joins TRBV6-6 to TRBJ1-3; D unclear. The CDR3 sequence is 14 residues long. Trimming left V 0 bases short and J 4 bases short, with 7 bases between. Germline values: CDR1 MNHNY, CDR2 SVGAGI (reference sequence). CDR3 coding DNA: TGTGCCAGCAGTTACTCGAATCGGGGAAACACCATATATTTT. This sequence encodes CASSYSNRGNTIYF.

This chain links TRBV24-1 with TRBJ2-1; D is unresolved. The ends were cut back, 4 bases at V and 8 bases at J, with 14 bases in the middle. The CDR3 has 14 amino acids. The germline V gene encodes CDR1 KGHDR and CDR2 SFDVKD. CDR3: CATSDRLRGHEQFF. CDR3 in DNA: TGTGCCACCAGTGACCGACTCCGAGGCCATGAGCAGTTCTTC.

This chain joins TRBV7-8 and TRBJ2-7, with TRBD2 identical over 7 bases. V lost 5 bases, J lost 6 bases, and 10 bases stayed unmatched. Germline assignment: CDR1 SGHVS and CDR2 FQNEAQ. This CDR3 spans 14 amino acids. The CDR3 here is CASSVEGGASEQYF. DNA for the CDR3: TGTGCCAGCAGCGTAGAGGGAGGGGCGAGCGAGCAGTACTTC.

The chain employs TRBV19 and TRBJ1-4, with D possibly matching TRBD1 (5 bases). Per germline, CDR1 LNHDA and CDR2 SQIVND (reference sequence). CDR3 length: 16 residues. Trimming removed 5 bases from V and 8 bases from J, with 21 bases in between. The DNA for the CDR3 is TGTGCCAGTAGTCCGTATTCAGGGCGCCAATCAGAAAAACTGTTTTTT. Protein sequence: CASSPYSGRQSEKLFF.

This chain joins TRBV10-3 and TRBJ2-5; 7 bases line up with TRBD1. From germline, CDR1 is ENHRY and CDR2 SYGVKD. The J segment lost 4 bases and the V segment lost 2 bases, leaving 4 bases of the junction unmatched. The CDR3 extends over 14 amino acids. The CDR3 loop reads CAISETGVGETQYF. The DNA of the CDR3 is TGTGCCATCAGTGAGACAGGGGTTGGAGAGACCCAGTACTTC.

The CDR3 protein is CASSLRGQHSPLHF. DNA of the CDR3: TGTGCCAGCAGCTTACGAGGGCAACATTCACCCCTCCACTTT. The rearrangement links TRBV7-2 to TRBJ1-6; no clear D gene. In germline, CDR1 is SGHTA, CDR2 FQGNSA. The V end was cut by 2 bases, the J end by 8 bases, with 10 bases between. The CDR3 covers 14 residues.

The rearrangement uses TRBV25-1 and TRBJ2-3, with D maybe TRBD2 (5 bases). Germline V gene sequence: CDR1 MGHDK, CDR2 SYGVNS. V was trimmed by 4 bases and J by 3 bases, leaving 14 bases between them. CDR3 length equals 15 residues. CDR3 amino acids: CASSVAGIGTDTQYF. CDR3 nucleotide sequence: TGTGCCAGCAGTGTGGCGGGCATCGGGACAGATACGCAGTATTTT.

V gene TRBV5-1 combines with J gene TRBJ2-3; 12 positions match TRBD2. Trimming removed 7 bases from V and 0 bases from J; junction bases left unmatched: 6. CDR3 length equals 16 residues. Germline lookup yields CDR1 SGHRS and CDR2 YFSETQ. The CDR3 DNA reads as TGCGCCAGCCGCGACGGACTAGCGGGAAGCACAGATACGCAGTATTTT. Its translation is CASRDGLAGSTDTQYF.

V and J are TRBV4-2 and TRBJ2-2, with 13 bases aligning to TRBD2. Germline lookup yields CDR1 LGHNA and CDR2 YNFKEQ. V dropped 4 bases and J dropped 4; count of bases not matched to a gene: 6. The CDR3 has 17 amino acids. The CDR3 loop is CASSPRTSGSFTGELFF. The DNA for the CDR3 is TGTGCCAGCAGCCCACGGACTAGCGGGAGTTTCACCGGGGAGCTGTTTTTT.